This TCR beta chain was captured by sequencing in a study of T cell changes during pregnancy in multiple sclerosis (dated by TCRdb to between 2017 and 2020). Some background on the complete study: Changes in the T cell repertoire over the course of pregnancy were examined in this study in women with multiple sclerosis.

The library was prepared using the immunoSEQ multiplex PCR assay. Not all clones reach the TCRdb copy of this immuneACCESS table, which keeps in-frame sequences only. Checked studies attribute under half of the gap to unresolved V genes and leave the rest unexplained. Here the sample has about 40,000 clones; around 90% occur a single time. The top ten clonotypes cover 1% to 1.5% of the sample. Its CDR3 holds 16 amino acids, cysteine through phenylalanine. CDR3 DNA only is kept here, 48 bases in frame from base 1. V lost 5 bases and J lost 0 bases, and the count of bases not matched to a germline gene is 9. The germline V gene gives CDR1 as MDHEN and CDR2 as SYDVKM. With respect to this clone: Its antigen is unknown. Base-call qualities are not available, and no considerably larger clone is one nucleotide away.

This receptor was identified in a female donor with multiple sclerosis, enrolled in a pregnancy study. Sequencing was performed on peripheral blood, taken before pregnancy. The rearrangement combines TRBV28 with TRBJ1-1; a stretch of 7 junction bases matches TRBD1. The CDR3 protein is CASSHAGGSVNTEAFF. The DNA sequence reads TGTGCCAGCAGTCACGCAGGGGGTTCGGTGAACACTGAAGCTTTCTTT.